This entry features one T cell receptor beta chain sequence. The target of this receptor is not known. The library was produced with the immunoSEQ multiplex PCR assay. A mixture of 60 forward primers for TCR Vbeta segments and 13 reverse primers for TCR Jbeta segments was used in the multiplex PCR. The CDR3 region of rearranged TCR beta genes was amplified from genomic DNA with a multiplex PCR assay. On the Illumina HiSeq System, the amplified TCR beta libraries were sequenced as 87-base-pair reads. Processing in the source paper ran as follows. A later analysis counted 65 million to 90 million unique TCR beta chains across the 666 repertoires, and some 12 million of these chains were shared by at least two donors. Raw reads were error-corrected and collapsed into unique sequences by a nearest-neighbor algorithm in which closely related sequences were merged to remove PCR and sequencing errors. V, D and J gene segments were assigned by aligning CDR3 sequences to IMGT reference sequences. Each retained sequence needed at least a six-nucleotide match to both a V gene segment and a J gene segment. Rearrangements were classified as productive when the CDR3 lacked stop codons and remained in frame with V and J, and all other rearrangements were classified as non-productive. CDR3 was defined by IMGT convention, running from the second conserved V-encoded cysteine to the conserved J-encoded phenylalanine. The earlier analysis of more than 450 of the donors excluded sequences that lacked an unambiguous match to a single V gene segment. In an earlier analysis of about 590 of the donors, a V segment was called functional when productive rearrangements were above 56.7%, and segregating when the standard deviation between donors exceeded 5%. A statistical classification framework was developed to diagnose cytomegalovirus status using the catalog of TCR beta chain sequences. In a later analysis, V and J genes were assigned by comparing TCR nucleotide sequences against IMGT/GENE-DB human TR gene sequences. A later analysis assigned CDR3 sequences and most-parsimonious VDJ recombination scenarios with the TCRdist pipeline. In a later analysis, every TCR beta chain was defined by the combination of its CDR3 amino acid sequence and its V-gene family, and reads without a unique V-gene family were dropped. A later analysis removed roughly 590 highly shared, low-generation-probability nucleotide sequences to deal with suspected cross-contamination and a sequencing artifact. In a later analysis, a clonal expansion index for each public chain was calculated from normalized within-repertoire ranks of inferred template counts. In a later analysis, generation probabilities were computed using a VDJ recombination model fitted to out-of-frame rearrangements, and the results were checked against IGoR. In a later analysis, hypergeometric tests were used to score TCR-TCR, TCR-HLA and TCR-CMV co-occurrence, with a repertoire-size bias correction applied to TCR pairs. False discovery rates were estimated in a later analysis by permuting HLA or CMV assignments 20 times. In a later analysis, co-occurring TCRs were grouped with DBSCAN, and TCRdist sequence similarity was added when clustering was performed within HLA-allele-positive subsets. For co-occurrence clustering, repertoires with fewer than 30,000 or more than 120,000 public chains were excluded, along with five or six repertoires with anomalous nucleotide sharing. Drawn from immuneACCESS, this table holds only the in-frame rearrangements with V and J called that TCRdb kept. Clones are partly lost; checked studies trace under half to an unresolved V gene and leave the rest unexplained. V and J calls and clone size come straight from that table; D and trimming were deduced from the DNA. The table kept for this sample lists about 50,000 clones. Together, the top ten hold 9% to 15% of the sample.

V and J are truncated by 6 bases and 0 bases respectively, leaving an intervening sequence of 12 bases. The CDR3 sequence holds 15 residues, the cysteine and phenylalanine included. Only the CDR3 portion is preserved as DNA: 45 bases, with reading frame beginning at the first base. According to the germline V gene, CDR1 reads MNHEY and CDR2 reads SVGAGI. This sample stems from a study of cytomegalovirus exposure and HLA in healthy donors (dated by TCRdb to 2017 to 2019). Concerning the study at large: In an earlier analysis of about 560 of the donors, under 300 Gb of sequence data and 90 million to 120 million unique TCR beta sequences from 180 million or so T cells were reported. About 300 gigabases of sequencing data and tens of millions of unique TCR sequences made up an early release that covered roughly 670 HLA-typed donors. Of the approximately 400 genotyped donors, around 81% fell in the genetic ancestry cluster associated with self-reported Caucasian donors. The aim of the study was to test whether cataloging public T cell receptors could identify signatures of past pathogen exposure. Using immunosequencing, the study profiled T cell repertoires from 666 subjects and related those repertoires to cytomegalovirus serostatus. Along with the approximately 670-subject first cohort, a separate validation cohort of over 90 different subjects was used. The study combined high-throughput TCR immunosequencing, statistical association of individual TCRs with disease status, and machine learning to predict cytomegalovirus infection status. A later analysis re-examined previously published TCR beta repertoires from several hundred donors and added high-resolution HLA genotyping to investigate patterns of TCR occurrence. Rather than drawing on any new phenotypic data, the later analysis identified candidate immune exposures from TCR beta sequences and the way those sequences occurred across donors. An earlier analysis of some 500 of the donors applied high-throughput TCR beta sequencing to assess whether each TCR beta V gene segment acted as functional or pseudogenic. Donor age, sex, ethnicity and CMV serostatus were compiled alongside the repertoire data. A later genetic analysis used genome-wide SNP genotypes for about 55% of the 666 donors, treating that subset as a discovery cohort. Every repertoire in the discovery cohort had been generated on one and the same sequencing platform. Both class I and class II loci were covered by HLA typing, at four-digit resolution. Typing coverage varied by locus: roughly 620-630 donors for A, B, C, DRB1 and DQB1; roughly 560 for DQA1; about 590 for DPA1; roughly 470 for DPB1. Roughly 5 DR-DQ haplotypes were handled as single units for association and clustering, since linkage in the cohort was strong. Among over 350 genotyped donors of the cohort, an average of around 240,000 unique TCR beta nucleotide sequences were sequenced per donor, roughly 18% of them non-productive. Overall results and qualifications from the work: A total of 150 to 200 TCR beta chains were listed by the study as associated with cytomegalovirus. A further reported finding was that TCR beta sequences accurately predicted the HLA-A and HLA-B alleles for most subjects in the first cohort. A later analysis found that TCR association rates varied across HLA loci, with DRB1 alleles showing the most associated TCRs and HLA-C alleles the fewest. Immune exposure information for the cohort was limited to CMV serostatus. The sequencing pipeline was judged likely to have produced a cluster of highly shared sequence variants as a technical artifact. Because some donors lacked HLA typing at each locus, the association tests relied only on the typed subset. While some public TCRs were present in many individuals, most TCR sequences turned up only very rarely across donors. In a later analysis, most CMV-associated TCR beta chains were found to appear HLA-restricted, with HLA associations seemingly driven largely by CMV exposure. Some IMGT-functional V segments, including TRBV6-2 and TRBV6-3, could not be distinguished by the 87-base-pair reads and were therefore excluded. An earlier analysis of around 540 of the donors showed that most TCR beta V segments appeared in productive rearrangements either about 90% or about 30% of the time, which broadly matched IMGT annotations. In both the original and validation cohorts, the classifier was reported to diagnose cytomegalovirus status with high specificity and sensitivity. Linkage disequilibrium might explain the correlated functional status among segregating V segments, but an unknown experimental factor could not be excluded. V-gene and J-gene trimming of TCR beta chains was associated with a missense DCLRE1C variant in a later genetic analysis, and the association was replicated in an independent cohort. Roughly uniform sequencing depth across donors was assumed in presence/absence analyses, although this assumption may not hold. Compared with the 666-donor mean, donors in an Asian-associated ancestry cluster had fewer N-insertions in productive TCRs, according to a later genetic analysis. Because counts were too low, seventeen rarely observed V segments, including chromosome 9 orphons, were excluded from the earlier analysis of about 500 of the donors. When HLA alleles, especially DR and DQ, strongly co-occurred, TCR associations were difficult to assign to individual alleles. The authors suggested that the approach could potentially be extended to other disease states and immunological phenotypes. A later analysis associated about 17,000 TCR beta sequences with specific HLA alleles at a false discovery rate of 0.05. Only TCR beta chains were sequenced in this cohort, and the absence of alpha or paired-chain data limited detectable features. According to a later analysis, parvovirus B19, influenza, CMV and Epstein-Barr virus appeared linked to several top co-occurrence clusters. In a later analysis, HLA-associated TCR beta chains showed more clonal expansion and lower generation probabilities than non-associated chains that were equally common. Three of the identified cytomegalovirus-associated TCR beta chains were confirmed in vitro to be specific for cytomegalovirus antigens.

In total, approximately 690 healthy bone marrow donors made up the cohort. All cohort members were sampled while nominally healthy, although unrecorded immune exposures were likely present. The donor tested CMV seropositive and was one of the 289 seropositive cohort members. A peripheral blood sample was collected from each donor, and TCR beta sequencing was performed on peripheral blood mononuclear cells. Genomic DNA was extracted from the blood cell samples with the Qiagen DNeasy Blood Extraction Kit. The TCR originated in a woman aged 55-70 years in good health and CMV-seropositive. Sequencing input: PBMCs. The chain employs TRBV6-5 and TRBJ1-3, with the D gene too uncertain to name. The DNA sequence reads TGTGCCAGCAGCCCAGAATTTTTCTCTGGAAACACCATATATTTT. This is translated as CASSPEFFSGNTIYF.